The rows below give T cell receptor beta chains drawn from one sample of a study of Ad26.COV2.S vaccination and SARS-CoV-2 variants. The method was immunoSEQ multiplex PCR; TCRdb's version includes in-frame clones alone and lacks a portion of them. The repertoire holds 300,000 to 450,000 clones, approximately 81% seen once, with roughly 3.1% in the top ten. The material was peripheral blood, obtained in a trial of Ad26.COV2.S vaccine versus placebo. The receptors here all came from a person between 18 and 59 years old who received the Ad26.COV2.S COVID-19 vaccine or a placebo. The CDR3 runs from the conserved cysteine through the conserved F or W. The order of the fields is D gene, J gene, clone size, V gene, CDR3 protein, CDR3 DNA. The D gene is left open where the match is weak. The size entry is marked missing in some rows and otherwise reads once, few, many or a size class.

>TRBD1|TRBJ2-2|.|TRBV28
CASSLRQGAIGELFF
TGTGCCAGCAGTTTAAGACAGGGGGCGATCGGGGAGCTGTTTTTT
>.|TRBJ1-4|many|TRBV23-1
CASSHPGTANEKLFF
TGCGCCAGCAGTCACCCAGGGACGGCTAATGAAAAACTGTTTTTT
>.|TRBJ1-4|.|TRBV4-1
CASSQTGEKLFF
TGCGCCAGCAGCCAAACGGGAGAAAAACTGTTTTTT
>TRBD1|TRBJ1-1|few|TRBV2
CASSDTGGRNTEAFF
TGTGCCAGCAGCGATACAGGGGGAAGGAACACTGAAGCTTTCTTT
>.|TRBJ2-5|.|TRBV21-1
CASSNTSGRKETQYF
TGTGCCAGCAGCAACACTAGCGGGAGAAAAGAGACCCAGTACTTC
>.|TRBJ2-7|.|TRBV7-6
CASSLTEQNYEQYF
TGTGCCAGCAGCCTCACAGAACAGAATTACGAGCAGTACTTC
>.|TRBJ2-1|once|TRBV2
CAEGLPSYNEQFF
TGTGCCGAAGGGTTGCCCTCCTACAATGAGCAGTTCTTC
>.|TRBJ1-3|.|TRBV7-9
CASSLVWTSGNTIYF
TGTGCCAGCAGCTTGGTCTGGACCTCTGGAAACACCATATATTTT
>TRBD2|TRBJ2-3|.|TRBV9
CASSAERGGRDTQYF
TGTGCCAGCAGCGCCGAGCGGGGGGGCCGGGATACGCAGTATTTT
>.|TRBJ2-1|.|TRBV7-2
CASSLKYEQFF
TGTGCCAGCAGCTTAAAATATGAGCAGTTCTTC
>TRBD1|TRBJ1-1|.|TRBV18
CASSDRGPNTEAFF
TGTGCCAGCTCTGACAGGGGGCCGAACACTGAAGCTTTCTTT
>.|TRBJ2-7|.|TRBV20-1
CSARDFYEQYF
TGCAGTGCTAGAGACTTCTACGAGCAGTACTTC
>TRBD1|TRBJ1-2|.|TRBV11-2
CASSSGQGLNGYTF
TGTGCCAGCAGCTCGGGACAGGGTCTTAATGGCTACACCTTC
>TRBD1|TRBJ1-5|.|TRBV28
CASSPWTGRSNQPQHF
TGTGCCAGCAGTCCCTGGACAGGGAGAAGCAATCAGCCCCAGCATTTT
>.|TRBJ1-6|few|TRBV6-5
CASSLISSYNSPLHF
TGTGCCAGCAGCCTTATTAGCTCCTATAATTCACCCCTCCACTTT
>.|TRBJ1-5|.|TRBV2
CASRRRLQPQHF
TGTGCCAGCAGGCGGCGGTTACAGCCCCAGCATTTT
>TRBD1|TRBJ1-5|.|TRBV30
CAWRGQGLNQPQHF
TGTGCCTGGAGGGGACAGGGTCTTAATCAGCCCCAGCATTTT
>TRBD2|TRBJ2-7|.|TRBV11-3
CASSLGGGNHEQYF
TGTGCCAGCAGCTTAGGGGGGGGGAACCACGAGCAGTACTTC
>.|TRBJ2-7|.|TRBV5-8
CASSRGHEQYF
TGTGCCAGCAGCAGAGGACACGAGCAGTACTTC
>.|TRBJ2-7|.|TRBV19
CASSTLTALSYEQYF
TGTGCCAGTAGTACCCTGACAGCCTTATCTTACGAGCAGTACTTC
>.|TRBJ2-6|.|TRBV5-1
CASSEQGAGANVLTF
TGCGCCAGCAGCGAGCAGGGTGCTGGGGCCAACGTCCTGACTTTC
>.|TRBJ1-2|few|TRBV5-4
CASSLVAGGYGYTF
TGTGCCAGCAGCTTAGTAGCGGGAGGCTATGGCTACACCTTC
>TRBD2|TRBJ2-5|.|TRBV7-9
CASSNRERLAGGETQYF
TGTGCCAGCAGCAACCGGGAGAGACTAGCTGGTGGAGAGACCCAGTACTTC
>TRBD2|TRBJ2-7|many|TRBV27
CASSKWLAGVSEQYF
TGTGCCAGCAGTAAGTGGCTAGCGGGAGTTTCCGAGCAGTACTTC
>.|TRBJ2-1|.|TRBV6-6
CASSYSVQGTRNEQFF
TGTGCCAGCAGTTACTCGGTCCAAGGGACACGCAATGAGCAGTTCTTC
>.|TRBJ2-1|.|TRBV4-1
CASSQRALPNEQFF
TGCGCCAGCAGCCAGAGGGCACTACCCAATGAGCAGTTCTTC
>TRBD2|TRBJ2-5|few|TRBV24-1
CATSDPLAGEETQYF
TGTGCCACCAGTGATCCTTTAGCGGGAGAAGAGACCCAGTACTTC
>.|TRBJ2-1|.|TRBV7-9
CASSLGGEQFF
TGTGCCAGCAGCTTAGGGGGGGAGCAGTTCTTC
>TRBD1|TRBJ2-2|.|TRBV7-6
CASSQGVTGELFF
TGTGCCAGCAGCCAGGGGGTAACCGGGGAGCTGTTTTTT
>.|TRBJ1-2|.|TRBV7-9
CASSHSEGVAGYTF
TGTGCCAGCAGCCACAGCGAGGGGGTAGCTGGCTACACCTTC
>.|TRBJ2-7|.|TRBV6-5
CASSIGGGYEQYF
TGTGCCAGCAGCATCGGCGGAGGATACGAGCAGTACTTC
>.|TRBJ1-5|.|TRBV3-1/TRBV3-2
CASSQGGGDNQPQHF
TGTGCCAGCAGCCAAGGGGGAGGGGACAATCAGCCCCAGCATTTT
>.|TRBJ1-3|once|TRBV5-4
CASSLGQGGSGNTIYF
TGTGCCAGCAGCCTGGGGCAGGGAGGCTCGGGAAACACCATATATTTT
>.|TRBJ1-1|.|TRBV30
CASGGLAAFF
TGTGCCTCCGGGGGGTTAGCAGCTTTCTTT
>.|TRBJ2-5|.|TRBV18
CASSPPGARRETQYF
TGTGCCAGCTCACCCCCGGGGGCGCGAAGAGAGACCCAGTACTTC
>.|TRBJ2-1|.|TRBV5-6
CASRNYRDEQFF
TGTGCCAGCAGAAATTACAGGGATGAGCAGTTCTTC
>.|TRBJ1-1|.|TRBV7-6
CASSLAPGQNTEAFF
TGTGCCAGCAGCTTAGCCCCAGGGCAGAACACTGAAGCTTTCTTT
>TRBD1|TRBJ2-7|.|TRBV18
CASSPFETGAYEQYF
TGTGCCAGCTCACCATTCGAGACAGGGGCCTACGAGCAGTACTTC
>.|TRBJ2-7|.|TRBV19
CASSPVGGGSYEQYF
TGTGCCAGTAGTCCCGTGGGAGGGGGCTCCTACGAGCAGTACTTC
>TRBD1|TRBJ1-2|.|TRBV5-4
CASSIGQGRGYTF
TGTGCCAGCAGCATAGGACAGGGTCGGGGCTACACCTTC
>.|TRBJ1-2|.|TRBV7-2
CASSPGAGSNYGYTF
TGTGCCAGCAGCCCAGGAGCCGGTTCTAACTATGGCTACACCTTC
>.|TRBJ1-1|few|TRBV18
CASSPQQGNTEAFF
TGTGCCAGCTCACCGCAGCAGGGCAACACTGAAGCTTTCTTT
>TRBD2|TRBJ2-5|.|TRBV2
CASSDSGGSQETQYF
TGTGCCAGCAGCGATAGCGGGGGTAGCCAAGAGACCCAGTACTTC
>.|TRBJ1-5|.|TRBV15
CATSLIGRNSNQPQHF
TGTGCCACCAGCCTTATCGGCAGAAATAGCAATCAGCCCCAGCATTTT
>TRBD2|TRBJ2-1|.|TRBV4-3
CASSQGASGRAFEQFF
TGCGCCAGCAGCCAAGGGGCTAGCGGGAGGGCATTTGAGCAGTTCTTC